This T cell receptor beta chain originates from a study of T cells of healthy individuals. Germline CDR1 and CDR2: LNHNV and YYDKDF (reference sequence). The CDR3 runs 15 residues. Trimming stripped 7 bases from V and 6 bases from J, with 16 bases between. Via MiXCR, TCRdb re-called the 5' RACE reads, giving one row per CDR3 protein. Of 95,000 to 100,000 distinct CDR3 sequences listed, about 16% are singletons. This clonotype showed up many times. The origin of this receptor is a human donor in good health. This sequence joins TRBV15 and TRBJ1-6, with D perhaps matching TRBD1 (6 bases). This chain's CDR3 is CATNVYGGPNSPLHF. In DNA form, the CDR3 reads TGTGCCACCAACGTTTACGGGGGGCCTAATTCACCCCTCCACTTT.